The source of this T cell receptor (beta chain) is a study of identical twins. TCRdb independently ran MiXCR on the 5' RACE reads; one entry per CDR3 protein. The profile shows hundreds of thousands of distinct CDR3 sequences, approximately 13% of them singletons. This clonotype was seen at least ten times. This same sample was also taken into another study, of yellow fever vaccine responses in identical twins.

The sample consisted of CD8+ T cells sorted from blood. The TCR originated in a woman between 18 and 29 years old in good health.

CDR3 nucleotides: TGTGCCAGCCGAAACCCGACTAGCGGGCAGTACAATGAGCAGTTCTTC. Its protein is CASRNPTSGQYNEQFF. The gene calls are TRBV12-3 or TRBV12-4 and TRBJ2-1; 10 bases fit TRBD2. This CDR3 region has 16 residues. The junction had 11 bases not matched to a gene; V was cut back by 8 bases and J by 4 bases.